What follows is one T cell receptor (beta chain) and its context. The antigen this receptor binds is unknown. Qualities for individual bases were not recorded, and no much larger clone is one base off. The CDR3 runs 12 residues from the cysteine to the phenylalanine. Of the read, only the CDR3 DNA is kept; its 36 bases are in frame from base 1. The junction carries 15 bases between V and J, which are trimmed by 4 bases and 16 bases respectively. The germline V gene sets CDR1 to SGDLS and CDR2 to YYNGEE. Amplification of TCR beta CDR3 regions was carried out from RNA transcripts. A first-round RT-PCR of the TCR CDR3 used the HTBI primer set with the Qiagen OneStep RT-PCR kit. Libraries were constructed in a second round of multiplex PCR, after which size selection and purification were performed. The libraries were sequenced on an Illumina HiSeq2000 using paired-end 100 bp reads. From the authors' description of their analysis: SOAPnuke was used to process the raw data, with reads discarded if the reads contained adapters or uncalled bases, had a mean Phred below 15, or lacked an exact constant-primer or identifier match. High-quality paired reads were merged using COPE v1.2.5, and each unique nucleotide sequence was defined as a clonotype. MiTCR v1.1 was used to align the clonotypes against IMGT TRBV, TRBD and TRBJ reference segments. Analysis was restricted to V-J combinations with a frequency above 0.0001, which covered 99% to 99.2% of repertoires. The TCS score was defined as the ratio of F50 (clonal expansion) to E x V (chaos), calculated using BLOSUM62-based TCRdist between CDR3 peptides within each V-J. Welch's t-statistics and random forest reduced around 520 V-J features to roughly 13, which were used in a naive Bayes classifier (R e1071). Thyroid-blood repertoire similarity was quantified with the Morisita-Horn index. TCRdb reprocessing: public reads trimmed at Q25 with fastp, clones called with MiXCR, in-frame beta chains kept. Rows are unified per CDR3 protein, each entry keeping the most common DNA and genes. The V and J calls, along with clone size, are taken from TCRdb and not from the paper's own processing. The sample yields 500,000 to 600,000 distinct CDR3 sequences; around 45% were counted once. Clones ranked in the top ten supply around 19% of the sample.

This entry is derived from a study of T cells in Graves' hyperthyroidism and ophthalmopathy (dated by TCRdb to the late 2010s). Turning to the overall study: To identify TCR V-J signatures that set the groups apart, the researchers used a discovery cohort of 100 patients, made up of about 44 with Graves' ophthalmopathy and 57 with stable Graves' hyperthyroidism. The approximately 98 discovery patients were randomly divided into training and test sets at a 7:3 ratio. The paper reports TCR Vbeta CDR3 sequencing of approximately 140 peripheral blood samples: approximately 41 ophthalmopathy, over 70 hyperthyroidism and approximately 17 progressor patients. In addition, the study compared T-cell repertoires in thyroid tissue and in blood from roughly 6 Graves' hyperthyroidism patients. Once sampling was done, hyperthyroidism patients were given methimazole at a starting dose of 30 mg daily, whereas ophthalmopathy patients were given high-dose intravenous methylprednisolone. Whether ophthalmopathy could be predicted prospectively was tested in an independent validation cohort made up of fewer than 20 hyperthyroidism patients plus 17 patients who later progressed to ophthalmopathy. The study at large found these results: Ophthalmopathy was separated from stable hyperthyroidism by a 13 V-J signature model, with approximately 86% sensitivity and approximately 81% specificity obtained in cross-validation and 80%/75% obtained in testing. No statistical method was used to set the sample size in advance, and investigators knew the group allocation. Most expanded thyroid clonotypes (frequency above 0.001) were also found in blood, which suggests that blood repertoires may mirror thyroid immune responses. During validation, the model predicted progression to ophthalmopathy a median of approximately six months ahead of onset, with more than 60% sensitivity and 72% to 80% specificity.

Any patient with an uncontrolled infection, another autoimmune disease, pregnancy or lactation was excluded. Diagnoses were established on the basis of clinical symptoms, serum thyroxine and TRAb, thyroid ultrasound, and orbital computed tomography. Total RNA was extracted with Trizol reagent, and quality was checked on an Agilent 2100 Bioanalyzer. Sequencing was carried out using peripheral blood or thyroid tissue (not recorded which). Recombination joined TRBV9 with TRBJ1-6, with the D gene not clear enough to name. The source of this sequence is an adult woman with Graves' disease, either hyperthyroidism or ophthalmopathy (not recorded which). The CDR3 sequence is CASSLPALSLHF. The nucleotides are TGTGCCAGCAGCCTCCCTGCGTTGAGTCTCCACTTT.